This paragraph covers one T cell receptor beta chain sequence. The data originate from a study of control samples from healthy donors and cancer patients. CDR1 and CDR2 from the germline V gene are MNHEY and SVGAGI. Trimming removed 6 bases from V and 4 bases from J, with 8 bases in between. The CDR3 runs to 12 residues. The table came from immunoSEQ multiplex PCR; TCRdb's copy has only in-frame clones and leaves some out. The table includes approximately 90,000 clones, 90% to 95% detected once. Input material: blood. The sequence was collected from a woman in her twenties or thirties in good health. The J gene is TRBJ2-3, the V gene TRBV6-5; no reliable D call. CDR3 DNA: TGTGCCAGCAGCGGCAGCGCAGATACGCAGTATTTT. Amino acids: CASSGSADTQYF.